The clone carrying this T cell receptor beta chain was picked up many times. Its specificity is not known. The data are from a study of early T cells in non-severe SARS-CoV-2 infection. At the level of the study: Unpaired chains resulted from sequencing bulk RNA of unsorted whole blood.

Individual cDNA molecules were tagged with unique molecular identifiers, the study reported. TCRdb redid the calling of the 5' RACE reads with MiXCR, one entry per CDR3 protein. Of about 19,000 distinct CDR3 sequences in the sample, roughly 6% were seen once. V lost 0 bases to trimming and J lost 1 base, with 16 bases between them. The CDR3 sequence is 17 residues long. Germline V gene lookup returns CDR1 SGDLS and CDR2 YYNGEE. Findings of the study overall: Anti-spike CD8 responses were favored by VDJdb matching, which missed private and CD4 specificities.

This TCR was recovered from an adult who was a healthcare worker with PCR-confirmed SARS-CoV-2 infection or an uninfected control (not recorded which). The material sequenced was whole blood. The chain links TRBV9 to TRBJ2-5, with TRBD1 as a possible D gene (6 bases). The CDR3 DNA follows: TGTGCCAGCAGCGTAGGGTTTGGGACACCATTCCAAGAGACCCAGTACTTC. It translates to CASSVGFGTPFQETQYF.